These 20 T cell receptor beta chains originate from one sample sequenced in a study of T cells in Graves' hyperthyroidism and ophthalmopathy. Researchers took RNA transcripts and amplified the TCR beta CDR3 regions from them. HTBI primers were used for first-round RT-PCR of the TCR CDR3. TCRdb itself ran the multiplex PCR reads through MiXCR, one entry per CDR3 protein. This sample yields around 340,000 distinct CDR3 sequences, of which approximately 17% are seen a single time; around 34% belongs to the top ten. Sequenced sample: blood. The receptors derive from a man aged 25-45 years with Graves' hyperthyroidism.

The sample holds many counts of this clonotype. The gene calls are TRBV7-3 and TRBJ1-1; D not resolved. V was pared by 1 base and J by 5 bases, with 2 bases between. The CDR3 is made up of 11 amino acids. Germline V gene sequence: CDR1 SGHTA, CDR2 FQGTGA. The CDR3 region has the DNA TGTGCCAGCAGCTTAAGTACTGAAGCTTTCTTT. It specifies CASSLSTEAFF.

This clonotype has just a few counts. The chain is built from TRBV25-1 and TRBJ1-1; D unclear. V lost 6 bases and J lost 8, with 10 bases in between. Germline CDR1 is MGHDK and CDR2 is SYGVNS. This CDR3 has 11 residues. The CDR3 DNA is TGTGCCAGCAGCGTGACGGACGAAGCTTTCTTT. Protein product: CASSVTDEAFF.

This clonotype was detected only a few times. V gene TRBV12-3 or TRBV12-4 combines with J gene TRBJ2-4, with TRBD2 matching 8 bases. This CDR3 is 16 amino acids long. V gave up 6 bases and J gave up 6 bases; unmatched junction bases: 13. CDR3 nucleotide sequence: TGTGCCAGCAGCCTAGGCGACGGGGGGGTGAGAAACATTCAGTACTTC. It yields the protein CASSLGDGGVRNIQYF.

This clonotype appeared a few times. The gene calls are TRBV5-1 and TRBJ2-1; D remains ambiguous. V lost 3 bases and J lost 0, with 10 bases in between. This CDR3 spans 15 amino acids. CDR1 is SGHRS, CDR2 YFSETQ, per germline. CDR3 amino acids: CASSWQPSSYNEQFF. The CDR3 bases are TGCGCCAGCAGCTGGCAGCCGAGCTCCTACAATGAGCAGTTCTTC.

V is TRBV7-3 and J is TRBJ2-1; 11 nucleotides agree with TRBD2. Germline lookup yields CDR1 SGHTA and CDR2 FQGTGA. The CDR3 is 14 residues long. Trimming at V came to 6 bases and at J to 10 bases, leaving 8 bases not matched to a gene. The CDR3 DNA follows: TGTGCCAGCAGTTATAGCGGGAGGGCCCTCGAGCAGTTCTTC. It translates to CASSYSGRALEQFF.

The CDR3 DNA reads as TGTGCCAGCAGCTTAGCCCCCCTTCTCACAGATACGCAGTATTTT. Protein sequence: CASSLAPLLTDTQYF. V usage is TRBV7-2 and J usage is TRBJ2-3; no definite D call. CDR3 length: 15 amino acids. Germline V gives CDR1 SGHTA, CDR2 FQGNSA. Trimming pared 0 bases from V and 2 bases from J, leaving 9 bases between. The whole variable domain, filled in from reference TRBV7-2 and TRBJ2-3, reads GAGVSQSPSNKVTEKGKDVELRCDPISGHTALYWYRQSLGQGLEFLIYFQGNSAPDKSGLPSDRFSAERTGGSVSTLTIQRTQQEDSAVYLCASSLAPLLTDTQYFGPGTRLTVL.

The chain combines TRBV6-1 with TRBJ1-2, with a weak D call TRBD1 (6 bases). The CDR3 is made up of 15 amino acids. Germline values: CDR1 MNHNS, CDR2 SASEGT. The V and J ends lost 8 bases and 0 bases respectively, with 16 bases between them. CDR3 loop: CASGGRGAPNYGYTF. DNA of the CDR3: TGTGCCAGCGGGGGTCGGGGGGCCCCTAACTATGGCTACACCTTC.

In its sample, this clonotype was seen many times. In DNA form, the CDR3 reads TGTGCCAGCAGCTTAAATAATCCCGGCACTGAAGCTTTCTTT. This translates into CASSLNNPGTEAFF. The rearrangement joins TRBV7-2 to TRBJ1-1, with unresolved D. The germline V gene encodes CDR1 SGHTA and CDR2 FQGNSA. This CDR3 has 14 amino acids. V lost 2 bases, J lost 4 bases, and 11 bases lay in between.

This clonotype was seen many times. The chain employs TRBV12-3 or TRBV12-4 and TRBJ2-3, with 12 bases lining up with TRBD2. The CDR3 totals 16 residues. V dropped 4 bases and J dropped 4; count of bases not matched to a gene: 6. The CDR3 is CASSSPTSGRPDTQYF. The CDR3 nucleotides are TGTGCCAGCAGTTCCCCGACTAGCGGGAGACCAGATACGCAGTATTTT.

The CDR3 loop reads CASSLSQGGTGELFF. CDR3 DNA: TGTGCCAGCAGTTTGTCACAGGGGGGGACCGGGGAGCTGTTTTTT. The chain recombines TRBV2 with TRBJ2-2; D may be TRBD1 (8 bases). Germline V gives CDR1 SNHLY, CDR2 FYNNEI. The V end lost 5 bases, the J end lost 5 bases, and 15 bases lay between the germline ends. There are 15 residues in the CDR3.

A note on this clonotype: A much larger clone lies one base from this, so it may be a read error. The rearrangement uses TRBV9 and TRBJ2-7; TRBD2 agrees at 11 bases. The CDR3 is 14 residues long. V dropped 2 bases and J dropped 3; count of bases not matched to a gene: 1. Germline CDR1 SGDLS, CDR2 YYNGEE. Here the CDR3 DNA reads TGTGCCAGCAGCGTGACTAGCGGGAACTACGAGCAGTACTTC. Protein: CASSVTSGNYEQYF.

This clonotype has a handful of counts. The chain combines TRBV20-1 with TRBJ2-7, with 10 nucleotides matching TRBD2. CDR1 is DFQATT and CDR2 is SNEGSKA in the germline V gene (reference sequence). The V gene end was trimmed by 4 bases and the J gene end by 6 bases; junction bases not matched to a gene: 6. The CDR3 is 13 amino acids. The CDR3 spells CSAISGRAREQYF. Here the CDR3 DNA reads TGCAGTGCTATCAGCGGGAGGGCCCGCGAGCAGTACTTC.

This clonotype has ten or more counts. The J gene is TRBJ2-7, the V gene TRBV20-1; 10 bases map to TRBD1. The germline CDR1 and CDR2 sequences are DFQATT and SNEGSKA (reference sequence). This CDR3 is built from 12 residues. The V segment lost 6 bases and the J segment 4 bases; nucleotides outside the gene matches: 3. CDR3 in DNA: TGCAGTGCAAGGGACAGGGGTTACGAGCAGTACTTC. Protein product: CSARDRGYEQYF.

This clonotype was found a few times. The rearrangement uses TRBV9 and TRBJ1-2; a possible D gene is TRBD1 (5 bases). Germline CDR1 and CDR2: SGDLS and YYNGEE. The CDR3 extends over 13 amino acids. V lost 0 bases and J 6 bases, leaving 9 bases between the germline ends. The CDR3 coding sequence is TGTGCCAGCAGCGTAGGAGGAGGGGATGGCTACACCTTC. It encodes CASSVGGGDGYTF.

This clonotype was detected many times. The rearrangement links TRBV30 to TRBJ2-2; TRBD2 might be the D (5 bases). The CDR3 extends over 14 amino acids. Germline loops: CDR1 GTSNPN, CDR2 SVGIG (reference sequence). Trimming took 5 bases from V and 1 from J, leaving 11 bases between them. This CDR3 is CAWASGLNTGELFF. In nucleotides, the CDR3 is TGTGCCTGGGCTTCGGGGTTGAACACCGGGGAGCTGTTTTTT.

This clonotype was found many times. V and J are TRBV30 and TRBJ2-1; 8 positions match TRBD2. The junction had 15 bases not matched to a gene; V was cut back by 5 bases and J by 3 bases. Germline loops: CDR1 GTSNPN, CDR2 SVGIG (reference sequence). This CDR3 is 17 amino acids long. CDR3 in DNA: TGTGCCTGGTCGCCCGATGGGGTAGCGGGGATCTACAATGAGCAGTTCTTC. Protein sequence: CAWSPDGVAGIYNEQFF.

CDR3: CSARGYGTRDEKLFF. DNA for the CDR3: TGCAGTGCTAGAGGATACGGGACTCGCGATGAAAAACTGTTTTTT. The chain employs TRBV20-1 and TRBJ1-4; D might be TRBD1 (5 bases). Per germline, CDR1 DFQATT and CDR2 SNEGSKA (reference sequence). This CDR3 comprises 15 residues. Trimming took 1 base from V and 6 from J, leaving 15 bases between them.

This clonotype was counted many times. V is TRBV11-3 and J is TRBJ2-1; D is undetermined. From germline, CDR1 is SGHNT and CDR2 YENEEA. The CDR3 length is 13 residues. Trimming pared 5 bases from V and 9 bases from J, leaving 14 bases between. CDR3 amino acids: CASSLTPRGEQFF. The CDR3 DNA follows: TGTGCCAGCAGCCTGACCCCCCGCGGTGAGCAGTTCTTC.

This clonotype was picked up many times. The chain carries TRBV7-8 and TRBJ2-5, with 9 positions matching TRBD2. The CDR3 runs 16 residues. The germline V gene encodes CDR1 SGHVS and CDR2 FQNEAQ. V lost 5 bases, J lost 5 bases, and 12 bases stayed unmatched. In nucleotides, the CDR3 is TGTGCCAGCAGCCCCCGGGGTAGCGGGAGTATGGAGACCCAGTACTTC. It translates to CASSPRGSGSMETQYF. The whole variable domain, filled in from reference TRBV7-8 and TRBJ2-5, reads GAGVSQSPRYKVAKRGQDVALRCDPISGHVSLFWYQQALGQGPEFLTYFQNEAQLDKSGLPSDRFFAERPEGSVSTLKIQRTQQEDSAVYLCASSPRGSGSMETQYFGPGTRLLVL.

The chain links TRBV6-5 to TRBJ2-2; TRBD2 aligns across 8 bases. The CDR3 spans 15 residues. Trimming removed 2 bases from V and 6 bases from J; junction bases left unmatched: 5. The germline V gene has CDR1 MNHEY and CDR2 SVGAGI. CDR3 sequence (DNA): TGTGCCAGCAGTTACCCGGGGGGGGGCGCCGGGGAGCTGTTTTTT. Amino acid sequence: CASSYPGGGAGELFF.